Here is one T cell receptor (beta chain) with its context. These data originate in a study of T cells after posttransplantation cyclophosphamide. The naive gate required viable CD3+CD4+ or CD3+CD8+ cells with CCR7+CD45RA+CD45RO-CD95-CD27+CD28+ phenotype. The CDR3 spans 18 residues. Germline V gives CDR1 LNHDA, CDR2 SQIVND (reference sequence). With V trimmed by 4 bases and J by 7 bases, 16 bases remained unmatched. This table comes from immunoSEQ multiplex PCR, and its TCRdb copy is limited to in-frame clones, with some not included. The sample has more than 30,000 clones, approximately 90% seen once; the top ten hold 0.2% to 0.3%.

The sample consisted of naive CD4+ T cells sorted from PBMCs. The gene calls are TRBV19 and TRBJ1-4; 9 nucleotides line up with TRBD1. The sequence was collected from a woman aged 55-75 years in good health, CMV-negative, and a related stem cell transplant donor. The CDR3 reads CASSRDGQGLISSEKLFF. DNA for the CDR3: TGTGCCAGTAGTAGGGACGGACAGGGGCTGATATCGAGTGAAAAACTGTTTTTT.